This T cell receptor beta chain was sequenced during a study of tumor and adjacent non-tumor tissue in lung cancer. This CDR3 has 14 residues. The germline V gene encodes CDR1 MGHRA and CDR2 YSYEKL. V was cut by 7 bases and J by 6 bases, with 16 bases left in between. Three rounds of nested PCR, following a modified ARM-PCR protocol, produced the TCRbeta library. TCRdb ran MiXCR on the multiplex PCR reads and lists one entry per CDR3 protein. Here the sample spans tens of thousands of distinct CDR3 sequences, roughly 70% being singletons. This sample's RNA came from whole unsorted tissue. This receptor was identified in a man between 60 and 75 years old with non-small cell lung cancer. Sequencing was carried out using lung tumor tissue. This chain joins TRBV4-1 and TRBJ1-5, with no clear D. CDR3 sequence (DNA): TGCGCCAGCAACCATGCACGGGGTGTTCAGCCCCAGCATTTT. Translating gives CASNHARGVQPQHF.